The 21 T cell receptor beta chains below come from one sample, sequenced in a study of CD4 T cells in relation to SARS-CoV-2 and coronaviruses. The unexposed donors gave CD4+ T cells in about 2010-2019, prior to COVID-19. Isolation of CD4+ T cells took place after about 9 days in culture. These TCRs' antigens remain unknown. Only in-frame clones appear in the TCRdb table, and some are missing; sequencing was by immunoSEQ multiplex PCR. The sample comprises just under 30,000 clones, about 75% of which are singletons, and over 15% rests with the top ten. The specimen sequenced was CD4+ T cells from PBMCs, cultured in vitro. These receptor sequences come from a human donor in good health.

The J gene is TRBJ2-1, the V gene TRBV12-5; TRBD2 aligns across 10 bases. J lost 1 base, V lost 1 base, and 1 base had no gene match. CDR1 is LGHNT, CDR2 FRNRAP, per germline. The length of the CDR3 is 16 residues. The CDR3 here is CASGLEAGGSYNEQFF. CDR3 nucleotides: TGTGCTAGTGGTTTGGAAGCGGGGGGGTCCTACAATGAGCAGTTCTTC. Variable domain in full (rest from reference TRBV12-5 and TRBJ2-1): DARVTQTPRHKVTEMGQEVTMRCQPILGHNTVFWYRQTMMQGLELLAYFRNRAPLDDSGMPKDRFSAEMPDATLATLKIQPSEPRDSAVYFCASGLEAGGSYNEQFFGPGTRLTVL.

This chain connects TRBV7-6 to TRBJ1-5; TRBD1 agrees at 9 bases. Germline assignment: CDR1 SGHVS and CDR2 FNYEAQ. The CDR3 length is 15 residues. Trimming cost V 5 bases and J 7 bases; bases outside gene matches: 9. This CDR3 is CASSLDGTGNQPQHF. For the CDR3, the DNA is TGTGCCAGCAGCCTAGACGGGACAGGGAACCAGCCCCAGCATTTT.

The chain employs TRBV5-1 and TRBJ1-1; D call uncertain. The CDR3 length is 15 residues. CDR1 is SGHRS, CDR2 YFSETQ, per germline. Between the trimmed V and J ends, which lost 0 bases and 3 bases, there was a span of 12 bases. The CDR3 sequence is CASSLGSGIHTEAFF. CDR3 coding DNA: TGCGCCAGCAGCTTGGGGAGTGGTATTCACACTGAAGCTTTCTTT.

This clone was recorded only once. The chain combines TRBV14 with TRBJ2-1; D is perhaps TRBD1 (6 bases). This CDR3 has 16 amino acids. The germline V and J ends were trimmed by 1 base and 3 bases, with 13 bases remaining between them. From germline, CDR1 is SGHDN and CDR2 FVKESK. CDR3 residues: CASSQVGGLFYNEQFF. CDR3 nucleotides: TGTGCCAGCAGCCAAGTTGGGGGCCTCTTCTACAATGAGCAGTTCTTC.

This clone was observed a handful of times. The chain combines TRBV6-1 with TRBJ1-2; unclear D gene. The CDR3 length is 13 residues. V was clipped by 3 bases and J by 7 bases, with 12 bases between them. Germline V gene data show CDR1 as MNHNS and CDR2 as SASEGT. CDR3 sequence: CASSDRELSGYTF. The DNA of the CDR3 is TGTGCCAGCAGTGATAGGGAATTGAGTGGCTACACCTTC.

This clone occurred a few times. This chain connects TRBV28 to TRBJ2-5; D is perhaps TRBD2 (5 bases). V lost 5 bases and J 1 base, leaving 14 bases between the germline ends. From germline, CDR1 is MDHEN and CDR2 SYDVKM. This CDR3 spans 15 amino acids. CDR3 coding DNA: TGTGCCAGCAGTCTAAGCCGGGATGGCCAAGAGACCCAGTACTTC. It yields the protein CASSLSRDGQETQYF.

This sequence joins TRBV5-1 and TRBJ2-3, with TRBD2 identical over 9 bases. From germline, CDR1 is SGHRS and CDR2 YFSETQ. The CDR3 runs to 15 residues. The J segment lost 4 bases and the V segment lost 0 bases, leaving 3 bases of the junction unmatched. CDR3 residues: CASSLGLAGPDTQYF. DNA of the CDR3: TGCGCCAGCAGCTTGGGGCTAGCGGGGCCAGATACGCAGTATTTT.

This rearrangement joins TRBV29-1 to TRBJ1-2; D perhaps matches TRBD1 (5 bases). The CDR3 sequence is 15 residues long. The ends were cut back, 7 bases at V and 0 bases at J, with 18 bases in the middle. CDR1 is SQVTM and CDR2 is ANQGSEA in the germline V gene. CDR3 loop: CSAYAGTVSNYGYTF. In DNA form, the CDR3 reads TGCAGCGCTTATGCCGGGACGGTATCTAACTATGGCTACACCTTC.

The chain recombines TRBV19 with TRBJ1-1, with 11 bases aligning to TRBD1. The CDR3 loop spans 14 amino acids. V lost 5 bases, J lost 5 bases, and 4 bases stayed unmatched. Germline V gene data show CDR1 as LNHDA and CDR2 as SQIVND (reference sequence). CDR3 nucleotide sequence: TGTGCCAGTAGTCTGGACAGGGGGCGAACTGAAGCTTTCTTT. Residues: CASSLDRGRTEAFF.

This clone was seen only once. The V and J genes are TRBV28 and TRBJ1-2; 8 bases agree with TRBD1. The CDR3 is 15 amino acids. V lost 1 base to trimming and J lost 4 bases; unmatched junction nucleotides: 5. CDR1 and CDR2 from the germline V gene are MDHEN and SYDVKM. The CDR3 loop reads CASSLLRTGTYGYTF. CDR3 nucleotides: TGTGCCAGCAGTTTATTAAGGACAGGGACCTATGGCTACACCTTC.

This sequence joins TRBV6-5 and TRBJ2-5; D remains ambiguous. CDR3 length equals 14 residues. V gave up 7 bases and J gave up 1 base, with 13 bases separating them. Germline V CDR1 and CDR2: MNHEY, SVGAGI. CDR3 sequence: CASTPPGPQETQYF. The CDR3 region has the DNA TGTGCCAGCACCCCACCCGGTCCCCAAGAGACCCAGTACTTC.

This chain connects TRBV30 to TRBJ1-1; D gene ambiguous. Between the trimmed V and J ends, which lost 5 bases and 10 bases, there was a span of 14 bases. The CDR3 consists of 11 residues. Germline V gives CDR1 GTSNPN, CDR2 SVGIG (reference sequence). The CDR3 DNA sequence: TGTGCCTGGGATCAGAGTCCCATAGCTTTCTTT. Translating it yields CAWDQSPIAFF.

The chain links TRBV7-3 to TRBJ2-5; 8 bases fit TRBD1. Germline CDR1 reads SGHTA; CDR2 reads FQGTGA. The CDR3 covers 15 residues. The V segment lost 3 bases and the J segment 1 base; nucleotides outside the gene matches: 4. The DNA of the CDR3 is TGTGCCAGCAGCTTGGACAGGGCAACCCAAGAGACCCAGTACTTC. Residues: CASSLDRATQETQYF.

This clone was detected once. The chain couples TRBV4-3 to TRBJ2-7; D assignment may be TRBD1 or TRBD2 (6 bases each). Between the trimmed V and J ends, which lost 0 bases and 4 bases, there was a span of 16 bases. The CDR3 sequence is 16 residues long. CDR1 LGHNA and CDR2 YSLEER come from the germline V gene. The CDR3 protein is CASSQEHGGLTYEQYF. CDR3 in DNA: TGCGCCAGCAGCCAAGAACATGGGGGGCTGACATACGAGCAGTACTTC.

This sequence joins TRBV4-3 and TRBJ2-2; 11 positions agree with TRBD2. Losses at the gene ends were 0 bases for V and 7 bases for J; bases not matched to a gene: 7. CDR1 and CDR2 (germline): LGHNA, YSLEER. The CDR3 is 17 amino acids. The CDR3 DNA is TGCGCCAGCAGCCAAGAGAATAGCGGGAGGGTCGGCGGGGAGCTGTTTTTT. Protein product: CASSQENSGRVGGELFF.

In its sample, this clone was seen once. V usage is TRBV2 and J usage is TRBJ1-5, with 9 bases matching TRBD1. The V gene end was trimmed by 5 bases and the J gene end by 2 bases; junction bases not matched to a gene: 4. Germline CDR1 and CDR2: SNHLY and FYNNEI. CDR3 length: 15 residues. DNA for the CDR3: TGTGCCAGCAGTTCGGACAGGGGCGGCAATCAGCCCCAGCATTTT. Encoded protein: CASSSDRGGNQPQHF.

The rearrangement uses TRBV7-2 and TRBJ2-3; possibly TRBD2 for D (5 bases). Germline V lookup: CDR1 SGHTA, CDR2 FQGNSA. The CDR3 has 15 residues. V was pared by 5 bases and J by 2 bases, with 14 bases between. The CDR3 nucleotides are TGTGCCAGCAGCCCAAGGGCAGCGGCCACAGATACGCAGTATTTT. Protein: CASSPRAAATDTQYF.

This clone was counted between two and nine times. This chain links TRBV28 with TRBJ1-5; a possible D gene is TRBD1 (5 bases). The length of the CDR3 is 15 residues. Germline-derived CDR1 and CDR2 are MDHEN and SYDVKM. The germline V and J ends were trimmed by 2 bases and 3 bases, with 11 bases remaining between them. CDR3 sequence (DNA): TGTGCCAGCAGTTTAAGCGGGGGAACCAATCAGCCCCAGCATTTT. Translation: CASSLSGGTNQPQHF. Full variable domain (rest looked up from reference TRBV28 and TRBJ1-5): DVKVTQSSRYLVKRTGEKVFLECVQDMDHENMFWYRQDPGLGLRLIYFSYDVKMKEKGDIPEGYSVSREKKERFSLILESASTNQTSMYLCASSLSGGTNQPQHFGDGTRLSIL.

V usage is TRBV5-1 and J usage is TRBJ1-4; TRBD1 matches 10 bases. Germline V gene sequence: CDR1 SGHRS, CDR2 YFSETQ. J lost 7 bases, V lost 2 bases, and 5 bases had no gene match. This CDR3 contains 15 residues. The CDR3 loop is CASSFGDRGIEKLFF. CDR3 in DNA: TGCGCCAGCAGCTTTGGGGACAGGGGAATTGAAAAACTGTTTTTT.

The gene calls are TRBV11-2 and TRBJ1-2; no clear D. Germline values: CDR1 SGHAT, CDR2 FQNNGV. Trimming shortened V by 6 bases and J by 4 bases, and 12 bases separated the two germline ends. CDR3 size: 13 residues. The CDR3 here is CASSPFGIYGYTF. The CDR3 nucleotides are TGTGCCAGCAGTCCATTTGGAATCTATGGCTACACCTTC.

The V gene is TRBV5-1, the J gene TRBJ2-7, with D tentatively TRBD1 or TRBD2 (6 bases each). The CDR3 contains 15 residues. V dropped 3 bases and J dropped 3 bases, with 16 bases sitting between them. Germline loops: CDR1 SGHRS, CDR2 YFSETQ. The CDR3 spells CASSSLRLGGYEQYF. CDR3 sequence (DNA): TGCGCCAGCAGCTCCCTTCGACTAGGGGGCTACGAGCAGTACTTC.